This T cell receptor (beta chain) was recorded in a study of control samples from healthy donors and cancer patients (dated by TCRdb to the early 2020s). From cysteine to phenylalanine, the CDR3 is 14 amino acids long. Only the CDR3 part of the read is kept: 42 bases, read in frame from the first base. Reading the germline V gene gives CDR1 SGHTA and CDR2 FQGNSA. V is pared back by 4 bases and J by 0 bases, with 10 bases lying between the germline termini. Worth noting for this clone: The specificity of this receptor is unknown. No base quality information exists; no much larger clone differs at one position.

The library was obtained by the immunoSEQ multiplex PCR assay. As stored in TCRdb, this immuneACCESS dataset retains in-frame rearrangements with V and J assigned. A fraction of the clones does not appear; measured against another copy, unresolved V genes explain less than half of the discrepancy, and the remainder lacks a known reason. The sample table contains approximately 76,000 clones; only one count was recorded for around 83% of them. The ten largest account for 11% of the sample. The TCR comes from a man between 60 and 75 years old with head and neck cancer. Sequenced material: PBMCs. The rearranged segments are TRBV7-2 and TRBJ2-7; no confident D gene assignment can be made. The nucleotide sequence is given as TGTGCCAGCAGCTCCCTAGTTGGCTCCTACGAGCAGTACTTC. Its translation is CASSSLVGSYEQYF.